This T cell receptor (beta chain) stems from a study of identical twins. Findings and limits, study-wide: The study found weaker excess twin sharing in beta out-of-frame sequences.

Trimming took off 6 bases at V and 8 bases at J, with 11 bases between the two ends. Germline CDR1 reads DFQATT; CDR2 reads SNEGSKA (reference sequence). The CDR3 has 12 residues. The sample holds one count of this clonotype. The antigen remains undetermined. TCRdb fed the 5' RACE reads into MiXCR, producing one record per CDR3 protein. Seen here are around 1.7 million distinct CDR3 sequences, roughly a third observed once, and the top ten hold less than 0.35%. This TCR came from a newborn girl in good health. The chain recombines TRBV20-1 with TRBJ1-6; D gene unclear. Sequencing input: cord blood. The CDR3 region has the DNA TGCAGTGCCAGAAACGTGGATTCACCCCTCCACTTT. As protein: CSARNVDSPLHF.